The rows below give T cell receptor beta chains drawn from one sample of a study of cytomegalovirus exposure and HLA in healthy donors. The repertoire was sequenced with immunoSEQ multiplex PCR; TCRdb's copy has only in-frame clones and lacks some. Among about 130,000 clones, approximately 74% were seen once, and the ten largest hold roughly 4.5%. The sequenced material came from PBMCs. The source is a man aged 18-30 years in good health and CMV-seropositive. The CDR3 runs from the conserved cysteine through the conserved F or W. A D gene is named only where the DNA matches it firmly. Expanded clones get a size class; other rows say once, few or many, or leave the size out.

J gene	D gene	V gene	clone size	CDR3 protein	CDR3 DNA
TRBJ1-2	TRBD1	TRBV4-1	-	CASSLTWGQTNYGYTF	TGCGCCAGCAGCCTAACATGGGGACAGACTAACTATGGCTACACCTTC
TRBJ2-2	TRBD2	TRBV28	-	CASSHRLAGGTGELFF	TGTGCCAGCAGTCATAGACTAGCGGGGGGCACCGGGGAGCTGTTTTTT
TRBJ2-3	TRBD2	TRBV4-3	-	CASSQDFLAGGVGGLTDTQYF	TGCGCCAGCAGCCAAGATTTCCTAGCGGGAGGGGTGGGGGGCCTCACAGATACGCAGTATTTT
TRBJ1-2	-	TRBV14	few	CASSQDWQNYYGYTF	TGTGCCAGCAGCCAAGATTGGCAGAATTACTATGGCTACACCTTC
TRBJ2-1	-	TRBV11-2	-	CASSLDLGSEQFF	TGTGCCAGCAGCTTAGATCTGGGGAGTGAGCAGTTCTTC
TRBJ2-1	TRBD2	TRBV7-3	few	CASSLFGGRDEQFF	TGTGCCAGCAGCTTATTTGGCGGGAGGGATGAGCAGTTCTTC
TRBJ1-5	-	TRBV27	-	CASSFTPQGGNQPQHF	TGTGCCAGCAGTTTTACTCCACAGGGTGGCAATCAGCCCCAGCATTTT
TRBJ2-1	TRBD2	TRBV2	-	CASRRTSGGYNEQFF	TGTGCCAGCAGAAGGACTAGCGGGGGTTACAATGAGCAGTTCTTC
TRBJ2-7	-	TRBV10-3	-	CAISHDSYEQYF	TGTGCCATCAGTCACGACAGCTACGAGCAGTACTTC
TRBJ1-5	-	TRBV7-9	-	CASSLAPRLSNQPQHF	TGTGCCAGCAGCTTAGCACCCAGGCTTAGCAATCAGCCCCAGCATTTT
TRBJ2-7	-	TRBV5-1	-	CASSSHAKSSYEQYF	TGCGCCAGCAGCTCCCACGCAAAGAGCTCCTACGAGCAGTACTTC
TRBJ2-2	-	TRBV21-1	once	CASSRTDRENTGELFF	TGTGCCAGCAGCAGGACAGACAGGGAAAACACCGGGGAGCTGTTTTTT
TRBJ1-3	-	TRBV2	once	CATPDRYSGNTIYF	TGTGCCACCCCTGACAGGTACTCTGGAAACACCATATATTTT
TRBJ1-2	-	TRBV7-9	-	CASTFRAYGYTF	TGTGCCAGCACCTTCAGGGCCTATGGCTACACCTTC
TRBJ2-7	TRBD1	TRBV11-2	-	CASSLSQTGTNF	TGTGCCAGCAGCTTAAGCCAGACAGGGACAAACTTC
TRBJ2-1	-	TRBV28	-	CASSLVGDEQFF	TGTGCCAGCAGTTTAGTGGGCGATGAGCAGTTCTTC
TRBJ2-7	-	TRBV5-5	-	CASSLEARGYEQYF	TGTGCCAGCAGCTTGGAGGCCAGGGGCTACGAGCAGTACTTC
TRBJ2-7	TRBD2	TRBV27	few	CASSSLTSGRGPYEQYF	TGTGCCAGCAGTTCCCTGACTAGCGGGAGGGGCCCCTACGAGCAGTACTTC
TRBJ1-3	TRBD1	TRBV7-9	-	CASRRGTGGNTIYF	TGTGCCAGCAGAAGGGGGACAGGGGGAAACACCATATATTTT
TRBJ1-4	-	TRBV6-5	-	CASRRTVNEKLFF	TGTGCCAGCAGACGGACTGTGAATGAAAAACTGTTTTTT
TRBJ2-1	TRBD1	TRBV27	-	CASRPGQGHSMSSYNEQFF	TGTGCCAGCAGACCCGGACAGGGTCATTCTATGAGCTCCTACAATGAGCAGTTCTTC
TRBJ2-5	-	TRBV4-3	-	CASSQDRVGETQYF	TGCGCCAGCAGCCAAGACAGGGTTGGAGAGACCCAGTACTTC
TRBJ2-7	-	TRBV4-1	-	CASSQDRGYYEQYF	TGCGCCAGCAGCCAAGATCGAGGTTACTACGAGCAGTACTTC
TRBJ2-7	-	TRBV9	-	CASSVSGEDEQYF	TGTGCCAGCAGCGTCTCGGGTGAGGACGAGCAGTACTTC
TRBJ2-6	-	TRBV7-2	-	CASSLDSSGANVLTF	TGTGCCAGCAGCTTAGATAGCTCTGGGGCCAACGTCCTGACTTTC
TRBJ2-3	-	TRBV5-1	-	CASSLAVRGGTGDTQYF	TGCGCCAGCAGCTTGGCGGTGCGGGGCGGGACGGGCGATACGCAGTATTTT
TRBJ1-1	TRBD1	TRBV6-1	-	CASSEGTGVTTEAFF	TGTGCCAGCAGTGAAGGGACAGGGGTTACGACTGAAGCTTTCTTT
TRBJ1-2	-	TRBV19	-	CASSKDRANYDYTF	TGTGCCAGTAGTAAAGACAGAGCTAACTATGACTACACCTTC
TRBJ1-2	TRBD1	TRBV28	-	CASSSGQGGGYTF	TGTGCCAGCAGTTCAGGACAGGGTGGCGGCTACACCTTC
TRBJ1-1	-	TRBV7-2	-	CASSSGGQSTEAFF	TGTGCCAGCAGCTCAGGCGGGCAGAGCACTGAAGCTTTCTTT
TRBJ2-7	TRBD2	TRBV18	-	CASSPIRLAGDEQYF	TGTGCCAGCTCACCAATCCGACTAGCGGGAGACGAGCAGTACTTC
TRBJ1-4	-	TRBV7-9	-	CASSREGGSFNEKLFF	TGTGCCAGCAGCAGAGAGGGCGGGTCCTTTAATGAAAAACTGTTTTTT
TRBJ1-5	-	TRBV28	-	CASSPPSTGLSNQPQHF	TGTGCCAGCAGCCCCCCCTCGACAGGTCTTAGCAATCAGCCCCAGCATTTT
TRBJ1-1	-	TRBV5-5	few	CASSLGGNTEAFF	TGTGCCAGCAGCTTGGGAGGGAACACTGAAGCTTTCTTT
TRBJ2-5	TRBD1	TRBV28	once	CASSLFRQGKEETQYF	TGTGCCAGCAGTTTATTTCGACAGGGGAAGGAGGAGACCCAGTACTTC
TRBJ1-4	-	TRBV10-3	-	CAISEREANEKLFF	TGTGCCATCAGTGAACGGGAAGCTAATGAAAAACTGTTTTTT
TRBJ2-6	-	TRBV7-9	-	CASTEGGEAPGANVLTF	TGTGCCAGCACCGAAGGGGGGGAGGCCCCTGGGGCCAACGTCCTGACTTTC
TRBJ2-3	-	TRBV7-2	-	CASSPIAALPDTQYF	TGTGCCAGCAGCCCTATAGCGGCCCTTCCAGATACGCAGTATTTT
TRBJ2-1	-	TRBV14	once	CASSQDAAPAGKHNEQFF	TGTGCCAGCAGCCAGGACGCTGCCCCTGCGGGGAAGCACAATGAGCAGTTCTTC
TRBJ2-1	TRBD1	TRBV15	-	CATARDRVTYNEQFF	TGTGCCACCGCCCGGGACAGGGTGACCTACAATGAGCAGTTCTTC
TRBJ2-7	TRBD2	TRBV5-1	few	CASSPGLAGAYEQYF	TGCGCCAGCAGCCCGGGACTAGCGGGAGCCTACGAGCAGTACTTC
TRBJ2-7	-	TRBV19	-	CASLQGFGGEQYF	TGTGCCAGCTTACAGGGTTTCGGAGGCGAGCAGTACTTC
TRBJ1-4	TRBD1	TRBV2	-	CALRPRQGREKLFF	TGTGCCTTACGTCCGCGACAGGGGCGAGAAAAACTGTTTTTT
TRBJ2-7	-	TRBV18	-	CASSPLVDREQYF	TGTGCCAGCTCACCATTGGTAGATCGCGAGCAGTACTTC
TRBJ1-1	-	TRBV5-1	-	CASSLPGITEAFF	TGCGCCAGCAGCTTACCAGGTATCACTGAAGCTTTCTTT
TRBJ1-2	-	TRBV15	-	CATSRDRVVGYGYTF	TGTGCCACCAGCAGAGATCGGGTGGTGGGCTATGGCTACACCTTC
TRBJ2-3	-	TRBV7-2	-	CASSLAVSDTQYF	TGTGCCAGCAGCTTAGCCGTATCGGATACGCAGTATTTT
TRBJ2-3	-	TRBV9	-	CAGSRGNTDTQYF	TGTGCCGGTTCTAGGGGAAACACAGATACGCAGTATTTT
TRBJ2-1	-	TRBV11-1	-	CASSLAGWQGRNEQFF	TGTGCCAGCAGCTTAGCAGGTTGGCAGGGTCGCAATGAGCAGTTCTTC
TRBJ2-5	-	TRBV25-1	-	CASSAWRGETQYF	TGTGCCAGCAGTGCCTGGAGGGGAGAGACCCAGTACTTC
TRBJ1-1	-	TRBV7-2	-	CASSSGQITEAFF	TGTGCCAGCAGCTCCGGACAGATCACTGAAGCTTTCTTT